Listed below are T cell receptor beta chains from one sample, sequenced in a study of Ad26.COV2.S vaccination and SARS-CoV-2 variants. The data were produced by immunoSEQ multiplex PCR, yet TCRdb's version contains in-frame clones alone and is incomplete. The table lists around 320,000 clones, around 84% of them singletons. Sequencing used peripheral blood, obtained in a trial of Ad26.COV2.S vaccine versus placebo. The receptors shown here come from a person between 18 and 60 years old who received the Ad26.COV2.S COVID-19 vaccine or a placebo. CDR3s include the opening cysteine and the closing phenylalanine or tryptophan. Each record gives: clone size, CDR3 length, V gene, J gene, D gene, CDR3 protein, CDR3 DNA. The D gene is left open where the match is weak. Some rows mark clone size as missing; the rest say once, few, many or name a class of expanded clone.

few	14	TRBV18	TRBJ1-6	-	CASSPLVANSPLHF	TGTGCCAGCTCACCATTAGTGGCAAATTCACCCCTCCACTTT
-	14	TRBV5-1	TRBJ1-4	-	CASSTGTVDEKLFF	TGCGCCAGCAGCACCGGGACGGTAGATGAAAAACTGTTTTTT
-	16	TRBV15	TRBJ2-1	TRBD2	CATSKEGGGEINEQFF	TGTGCCACCAGCAAAGAGGGCGGGGGGGAGATCAATGAGCAGTTCTTC
-	15	TRBV5-4	TRBJ1-1	TRBD1	CASSHGGQGASEAFF	TGTGCCAGCAGTCATGGGGGACAGGGGGCTTCTGAAGCTTTCTTT
-	16	TRBV4-3	TRBJ1-2	TRBD1	CASSQGRVSGGDGYTF	TGCGCCAGCAGCCAAGGGAGGGTTTCAGGGGGCGATGGCTACACCTTC
-	14	TRBV9	TRBJ1-2	-	CASSVGRAGESYTF	TGTGCCAGCAGCGTAGGGAGGGCAGGGGAAAGCTACACCTTC
-	16	TRBV4-1	TRBJ2-3	-	CASSQVLTSSTDTQYF	TGCGCCAGCAGCCAAGTACTAACAAGTAGCACAGATACGCAGTATTTT
-	15	TRBV7-9	TRBJ2-7	-	CASSLMGSGVSEQYF	TGTGCCAGCAGCTTAATGGGTTCAGGGGTCAGCGAGCAGTACTTC
-	15	TRBV19	TRBJ1-2	TRBD1	CASSIRQGTNYGYTF	TGTGCCAGTAGTATACGACAGGGAACTAACTATGGCTACACCTTC
few	15	TRBV18	TRBJ2-1	-	CASSLGVTSYNEQFF	TGTGCCAGCTCACTGGGGGTTACCTCCTACAATGAGCAGTTCTTC
-	15	TRBV4-3	TRBJ2-3	-	CASSQSGDQTDTQYF	TGCGCCAGCAGCCAAAGCGGAGACCAAACAGATACGCAGTATTTT
-	14	TRBV7-8	TRBJ1-1	-	CASSLAPRKAEAFF	TGTGCCAGCAGCTTAGCCCCAAGGAAAGCTGAAGCTTTCTTT
-	15	TRBV7-9	TRBJ1-4	-	CASSFPGTANEKLFF	TGTGCCAGCAGCTTCCCCGGGACTGCAAATGAAAAACTGTTTTTT
few	16	TRBV5-1	TRBJ2-2	-	CASTTGPRANTGELFF	TGCGCCAGCACCACAGGGCCCCGTGCGAACACCGGGGAGCTGTTTTTT
many	12	TRBV3-1/TRBV3-2	TRBJ1-2	-	CASSPGSGGYTF	TGTGCCAGCAGCCCCGGATCGGGGGGCTACACCTTC
-	15	TRBV5-8	TRBJ2-7	-	CASSSGTSPNYEQYF	TGTGCCAGCAGCTCCGGGACCTCACCAAACTACGAGCAGTACTTC
-	16	TRBV5-6	TRBJ2-5	-	CASSFRASGLTRTQYF	TGTGCCAGCAGCTTCCGTGCCTCCGGACTTACGAGGACCCAGTACTTC
-	13	TRBV12-3/TRBV12-4	TRBJ2-2	TRBD1	CASRYRGPGELFF	TGTGCCAGCAGATACAGGGGTCCCGGGGAGCTGTTTTTT
-	16	TRBV6-2/TRBV6-3	TRBJ2-3	TRBD2	CASSYPLGDGRDTQYF	TGTGCCAGCAGTTACCCGCTAGGCGACGGGAGGGATACGCAGTATTTT
-	13	TRBV2	TRBJ2-1	-	CASTDFGNNEQFF	TGTGCCAGCACTGATTTTGGGAACAATGAGCAGTTCTTC
-	15	TRBV6-1	TRBJ2-5	-	CASSEPGGAVETQYF	TGTGCCAGCAGTGAACCGGGCGGGGCAGTAGAGACCCAGTACTTC
-	15	TRBV6-2/TRBV6-3	TRBJ1-5	TRBD1	CASSYRKGGRQPQHF	TGTGCCAGCAGTTACCGGAAAGGGGGCCGGCAGCCCCAGCATTTT
-	16	TRBV18	TRBJ2-5	TRBD2	CASSPPSGGAPETQYF	TGTGCCAGCTCACCACCGAGCGGGGGGGCCCCAGAGACCCAGTACTTC
-	18	TRBV6-2/TRBV6-3	TRBJ1-5	-	CASSYSRDTSYSNQPQHF	TGTGCCAGCAGTTACTCCCGGGACACCAGTTATAGCAATCAGCCCCAGCATTTT
many	12	TRBV3-1/TRBV3-2	TRBJ2-2	-	CASSPTPGELFF	TGTGCCAGCAGCCCTACTCCCGGGGAGCTGTTTTTT
-	11	TRBV20-1	TRBJ1-2	-	CSARQREGYTF	TGCAGTGCTAGGCAGAGGGAAGGCTACACCTTC
-	13	TRBV6-5	TRBJ2-3	-	CASSTRETDTQYF	TGTGCCAGCAGTACCCGGGAGACAGATACGCAGTATTTT
-	15	TRBV7-2	TRBJ1-3	-	CASSTAGTQGNTIYF	TGTGCCAGCAGCACAGCCGGGACTCAGGGAAACACCATATATTTT
-	12	TRBV7-2	TRBJ2-3	-	CASSTNTDTQYF	TGTGCCAGCAGCACCAACACAGATACGCAGTATTTT
-	18	TRBV23-1	TRBJ2-4	-	CASSHPDSRGKAKNIQYF	TGCGCCAGCAGCCACCCAGACAGTCGGGGAAAAGCCAAAAACATTCAGTACTTC
once	14	TRBV2	TRBJ2-1	TRBD1	CASRGTGSYNEQFF	TGTGCCAGCAGAGGGACAGGGTCCTACAATGAGCAGTTCTTC
-	14	TRBV30	TRBJ1-5	-	CAWSEQVTNQPQHF	TGTGCCTGGAGTGAGCAGGTTACCAATCAGCCCCAGCATTTT
-	15	TRBV5-1	TRBJ1-5	TRBD1	CASSFGTGGNQPQHF	TGCGCCAGCAGCTTCGGGACAGGGGGCAATCAGCCCCAGCATTTT
-	14	TRBV18	TRBJ2-2	-	CASSPERNTGELFF	TGTGCCAGCTCACCAGAGAGGAACACCGGGGAGCTGTTTTTT
-	16	TRBV6-1	TRBJ1-5	TRBD1	CASSGGQADSNQPQHF	TGTGCCAGCAGTGGCGGACAGGCCGATAGCAATCAGCCCCAGCATTTT
-	13	TRBV25-1	TRBJ1-6	TRBD1	CASRQGADSPLHF	TGTGCCAGCAGACAGGGGGCTGATTCACCCCTCCACTTT
-	16	TRBV19	TRBJ1-1	-	CASSINLGQMNTEAFF	TGTGCCAGTAGTATCAACCTCGGACAGATGAACACTGAAGCTTTCTTT
-	13	TRBV3-1/TRBV3-2	TRBJ1-1	-	CASSQEGVRGAFF	TGTGCCAGCAGCCAAGAAGGGGTCAGGGGAGCTTTCTTT
once	18	TRBV5-6	TRBJ2-4	TRBD2	CASSLTSGGATAKNIQYF	TGTGCCAGCAGCTTGACTAGCGGGGGGGCCACGGCCAAAAACATTCAGTACTTC
once	14	TRBV19	TRBJ1-1	-	CASSISRMNTEAFF	TGTGCCAGTAGTATTTCAAGAATGAACACTGAAGCTTTCTTT
-	16	TRBV5-6	TRBJ2-3	TRBD2	CASSLTPSGSTDTQYF	TGTGCCAGCAGCTTGACGCCTAGCGGTAGCACAGATACGCAGTATTTT
-	16	TRBV5-4	TRBJ1-3	TRBD1	CASSIRTGLGGNTIYF	TGTGCCAGCAGCATCCGGACAGGGTTAGGTGGAAACACCATATATTTT
-	14	TRBV5-4	TRBJ1-4	-	CASSWAGTDEKLFF	TGTGCCAGCAGCTGGGCAGGGACGGATGAAAAACTGTTTTTT
-	15	TRBV5-1	TRBJ2-7	TRBD1	CASSQGQGITYEQYF	TGCGCCAGCAGCCAGGGACAGGGGATAACCTACGAGCAGTACTTC
-	14	TRBV27	TRBJ1-2	-	CASSLSKATYGYTF	TGTGCCAGCAGTTTATCCAAGGCGACTTATGGCTACACCTTC
-	14	TRBV6-5	TRBJ1-5	-	CASSLERSNQPQHF	TGTGCCAGCAGTCTCGAGAGGAGCAATCAGCCCCAGCATTTT
-	14	TRBV9	TRBJ1-2	-	CASSVGAGYYGYTF	TGTGCCAGCAGCGTAGGGGCAGGGTACTATGGCTACACCTTC
-	11	TRBV6-5	TRBJ2-7	-	CASSDRYEQYF	TGTGCCAGCAGCGACAGGTACGAGCAGTACTTC
-	12	TRBV10-2	TRBJ1-1	-	CASSIQFAEAFF	TGCGCCAGCAGTATCCAGTTTGCAGAAGCTTTCTTT
-	16	TRBV5-1	TRBJ2-7	-	CASSLAVGGISYEQYF	TGCGCCAGCAGCTTGGCCGTTGGCGGCATCTCCTACGAGCAGTACTTC
few	14	TRBV10-3	TRBJ1-5	-	CAISPEWGVQPQHF	TGTGCCATCAGCCCGGAGTGGGGAGTCCAGCCCCAGCATTTT